This T cell receptor beta chain was documented in a study of tumor-infiltrating lymphocytes in localized non-small cell lung cancer. Clones were sequenced by immunoSEQ multiplex PCR, and TCRdb holds only the in-frame ones, with some missing. The repertoire holds some 16,000 clones, with 35% to 55% as singletons. Germline V gene data show CDR1 as SNHLY and CDR2 as FYNNEI. The CDR3 is 12 amino acids. The germline V and J ends were trimmed by 7 bases and 7 bases, with 13 bases remaining between them. Sequencing used lung tumor tissue. This clonotype was obtained from a human donor with non-small cell lung cancer. The chain employs TRBV2 and TRBJ1-2; the D is unclear. CDR3 sequence reads: CASTLEGFGYTF. The DNA for the CDR3 is TGTGCCAGCACCCTTGAGGGTTTTGGCTACACCTTC.